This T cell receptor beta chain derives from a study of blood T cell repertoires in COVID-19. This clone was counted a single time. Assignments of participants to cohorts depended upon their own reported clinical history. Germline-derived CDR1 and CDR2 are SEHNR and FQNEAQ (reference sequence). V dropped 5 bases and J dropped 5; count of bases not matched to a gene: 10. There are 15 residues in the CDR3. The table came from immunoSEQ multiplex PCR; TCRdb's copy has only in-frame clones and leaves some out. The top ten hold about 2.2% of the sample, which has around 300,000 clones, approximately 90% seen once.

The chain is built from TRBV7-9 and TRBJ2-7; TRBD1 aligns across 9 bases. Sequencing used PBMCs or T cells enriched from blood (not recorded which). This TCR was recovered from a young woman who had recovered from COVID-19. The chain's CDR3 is CASSVAGTGKNEQYF. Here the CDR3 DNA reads TGTGCCAGCAGCGTCGCCGGGACAGGGAAAAACGAGCAGTACTTC.